The sample holds a few counts of the clone carrying this T cell receptor beta chain. The data stem from a study of cytomegalovirus exposure and HLA in healthy donors. Researchers ran the PCR with 60 Vbeta and 13 Jbeta primers. Data came from immunoSEQ multiplex PCR; TCRdb stores just in-frame clones and leaves some out. The sample lists approximately 100,000 clones, 64% occurring once. Germline V gives CDR1 LNHDA, CDR2 SQIVND (reference sequence). The CDR3 spans 14 residues. V shed 2 bases and J 6 bases; nucleotides not matched to a gene: 3. What was sequenced was PBMCs. The rearrangement uses TRBV19 and TRBJ2-1, with 8 bases aligning to TRBD2. This receptor was taken from a man in his 60s in good health and CMV-seronegative. CDR3 residues: CASSISGSTNEQFF. In DNA, the CDR3 is TGTGCCAGTAGTATAAGCGGGAGTACCAATGAGCAGTTCTTC. Complete variable domain (other parts from reference TRBV19 and TRBJ2-1): DGGITQSPKYLFRKEGQNVTLSCEQNLNHDAMYWYRQDPGQGLRLIYYSQIVNDFQKGDIAEGYSVSREKKESFPLTVTSAQKNPTAFYLCASSISGSTNEQFFGPGTRLTVL.